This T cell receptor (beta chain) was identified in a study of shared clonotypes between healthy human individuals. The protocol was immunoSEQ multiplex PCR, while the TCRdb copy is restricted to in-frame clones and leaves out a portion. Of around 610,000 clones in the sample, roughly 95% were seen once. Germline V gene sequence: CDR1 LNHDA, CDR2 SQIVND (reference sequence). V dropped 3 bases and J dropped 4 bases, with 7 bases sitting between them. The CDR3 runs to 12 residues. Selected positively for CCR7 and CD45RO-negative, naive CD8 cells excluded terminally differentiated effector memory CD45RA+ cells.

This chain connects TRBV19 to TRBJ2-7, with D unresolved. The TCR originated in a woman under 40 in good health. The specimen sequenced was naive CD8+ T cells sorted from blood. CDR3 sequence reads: CASSMNPYEQYF. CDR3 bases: TGTGCCAGTAGTATGAACCCGTACGAGCAGTACTTC.